Listed here are 16 T cell receptor beta chains from one sample, sequenced in a study of T-cell reconstitution after alpha-beta-depleted transplantation in children (dated by TCRdb to the mid-2010s). The receptor library was made with PCR. The reads were generated on an Illumina HiSeq 2500. To normalize quantification of the TCRbeta repertoire, the TCR libraries were built with molecular barcoding that relied on unique molecular identifiers. TCRdb cleaned the public reads at Q25 with fastp, built clones with MiXCR and kept in-frame beta chains. Rows are combined by CDR3 protein, so each entry shows the most common genes and DNA. The sample records roughly 120,000 distinct CDR3 sequences, under 13% of which are singletons. Less than 45% of the sample belongs to the ten largest clones. This specimen's treatment or condition label, interpreted: allogeneic hematopoietic cell transplantation with graft depleted of TCRalphabeta T cells and CD19 B cells.

The specimen comprised PBMCs, sampled before TCRalphabeta/CD19-depleted stem cell transplant. These TCRs come from a boy aged 2 to 10 with acute lymphoblastic leukemia, due to receive a stem cell transplant.

The genes are TRBV12-3 or TRBV12-4 and TRBJ2-2; no firm D call. Trimming removed 2 bases at V and 1 base at J, with 5 bases between. The CDR3 runs 14 residues. CDR3 loop: CASSLPLNTGELFF. As DNA, the CDR3 is TGTGCCAGCAGTTTACCCCTGAACACCGGGGAGCTGTTTTTT.

This clonotype has more than one count but fewer than ten. V and J are TRBV18 and TRBJ2-1; 7 nucleotides agree with TRBD2. The CDR3 covers 15 residues. With V trimmed by 3 bases and J by 8 bases, 10 bases remained unmatched. Germline V gene sequence: CDR1 KGHSH, CDR2 LQKENI. CDR3 sequence (DNA): TGTGCCAGCTCACCTTATAGCGGGTTGAGTCATGAGCAGTTCTTC. Its translation is CASSPYSGLSHEQFF.

The J gene is TRBJ1-5, the V gene TRBV27, with a weak D call TRBD1 (5 bases). The germline V and J ends were trimmed by 5 bases and 7 bases, with 12 bases remaining between them. Per the germline V gene, CDR1 is MNHEY and CDR2 is SMNVEV (reference sequence). The CDR3 length is 13 residues. This chain's CDR3 is CASSHRLGQPQHF. CDR3 in DNA: TGTGCCAGCAGTCACAGGCTTGGACAGCCCCAGCATTTT.

This clonotype turned up a few times. J is TRBJ2-6 and V is TRBV20-1; 7 positions match TRBD2. CDR1 DFQATT and CDR2 SNEGSKA come from the germline V gene (reference sequence). V trimming: 6 bases; J trimming: 0 bases; junction bases outside the gene matches: 8. CDR3 length equals 16 residues. The CDR3 DNA reads TGCAGTGCCACGCCGGGACTACCCTCTGGGGCCAACGTCCTGACTTTC. Translating gives CSATPGLPSGANVLTF.

This clonotype was observed at least ten times. The chain uses TRBV20-1 and TRBJ2-3; 12 nucleotides align to TRBD2. V lost 6 bases, J lost 0 bases, and 10 bases stayed unmatched. CDR1 is DFQATT and CDR2 is SNEGSKA in the germline V gene (reference sequence). This CDR3 is built from 17 residues. The DNA of the CDR3 is TGCAGTGCAGTGTTGACTAGCGGGGGTGCTAGCACAGATACGCAGTATTTT. Encoded protein: CSAVLTSGGASTDTQYF.

This clonotype appeared a few times. V is TRBV5-1 and J is TRBJ2-3; no firm D call. The CDR3 contains 14 residues. Trimming shortened V by 2 bases and J by 1 base, and 8 bases separated the two germline ends. In germline, CDR1 is SGHRS, CDR2 YFSETQ. This chain's CDR3 is CASSFGYRTDTQYF. The CDR3 DNA reads as TGCGCCAGCAGCTTCGGGTACCGCACAGATACGCAGTATTTT.

In this sample, this clonotype turned up a few times. This sequence joins TRBV7-9 and TRBJ2-1; a weak D match, TRBD2 (5 bases). The CDR3 is 13 residues long. V lost 4 bases and J lost 9, with 13 bases in between. CDR1 and CDR2 from the germline V gene are SEHNR and FQNEAQ (reference sequence). The CDR3 loop is CASSSYRELEQFF. CDR3 nucleotide sequence: TGTGCCAGCAGCTCTTACCGGGAACTTGAGCAGTTCTTC.

This clonotype showed up many times. This chain connects TRBV10-1 to TRBJ1-6; TRBD1 agrees at 7 bases. The V gene's germline CDR1 is WNHNN and CDR2 SYGVQD (reference sequence). V lost 5 bases to trimming and J lost 9 bases; unmatched junction nucleotides: 1. There are 12 residues in the CDR3. The CDR3: CASSRTGSPLHF. CDR3 bases: TGCGCCAGCAGTCGGACAGGTTCACCCCTCCACTTT.

The chain employs TRBV21-1 and TRBJ2-5; TRBD1 reflects the table's D call only, with no check against the DNA. TRBV21-1 is a listed pseudogene. The CDR3 runs 16 residues. Here the CDR3 DNA reads TGTGCCAGCAGCAAGAGGTTAACAGGCCACCAAGAGACCCAGTACTTC. Protein sequence: CASSKRLTGHQETQYF.

The V and J genes are TRBV12-3 or TRBV12-4 and TRBJ1-2; D is possibly TRBD1 (6 bases). This CDR3 is 13 amino acids long. V gave up 5 bases and J gave up 8 bases, with 15 bases separating them. The CDR3 nucleotides read TGTGCCAGCAGTCCCAGAGGGGGGGGAGGCTACACCTTC. Residues: CASSPRGGGGYTF.

V gene TRBV4-2 combines with J gene TRBJ2-2; 7 nucleotides agree with TRBD2. Germline V gene sequence: CDR1 LGHNA, CDR2 YNFKEQ. Trimming took 0 bases from V and 0 from J; bases not matched to a gene: 1. The CDR3 contains 16 residues. The DNA for the CDR3 is TGTGCCAGCAGCCAAGATGCGGGAGCGAACACCGGGGAGCTGTTTTTT. Protein product: CASSQDAGANTGELFF.

The chain has TRBV11-2 and TRBJ2-1; 9 positions match TRBD2. The CDR3 is 15 amino acids. Per the germline V gene, CDR1 is SGHAT and CDR2 is FQNNGV. Trimming took 2 bases from V and 9 from J; bases not matched to a gene: 8. CDR3 nucleotides: TGTGCCAGCAGCTTATATGCGGGGGGGGATCTTGAGCAGTTCTTC. The encoded protein is CASSLYAGGDLEQFF. The whole variable domain, filled in from reference TRBV11-2 and TRBJ2-1, reads EAGVAQSPRYKIIEKRQSVAFWCNPISGHATLYWYQQILGQGPKLLIQFQNNGVVDDSQLPKDRFSAERLKGVDSTLKIQPAKLEDSAVYLCASSLYAGGDLEQFFGPGTRLTVL.

The chain employs TRBV19 and TRBJ1-2, with D possibly matching TRBD1 (6 bases). Germline CDR1 LNHDA, CDR2 SQIVND (reference sequence). V was shortened by 7 bases and J by 8 bases, with 17 bases between the two germline ends. The CDR3 loop spans 13 amino acids. The DNA for the CDR3 is TGTGCCAGTACCATAGGGGGAGAGGACGGCTACACCTTC. It codes for CASTIGGEDGYTF.

This clonotype was detected a few times. The gene calls are TRBV2 and TRBJ1-5; D unclear. The V and J ends lost 3 bases and 2 bases respectively, with 14 bases between them. Germline CDR1 reads SNHLY; CDR2 reads FYNNEI. This CDR3 has 16 amino acids. DNA of the CDR3: TGTGCCAGCAGTGATGGGAGACGAGGCGGCAATCAGCCCCAGCATTTT. It encodes CASSDGRRGGNQPQHF.

This clonotype has ten or more counts. The genes are TRBV12-3 or TRBV12-4 and TRBJ2-7, with D unclear. V dropped 6 bases and J dropped 5 bases, with 11 bases sitting between them. This CDR3 is 12 amino acids long. The CDR3 region is CASSSGLHEQYF. For the CDR3, the DNA is TGTGCCAGCAGCTCCGGGCTTCACGAGCAGTACTTC.

The chain uses TRBV6-1 and TRBJ1-6, with 7 positions matching TRBD1. The CDR3 contains 15 residues. Germline values: CDR1 MNHNS, CDR2 SASEGT. The trim removed 6 bases at V and 5 bases at J, leaving 7 bases unmatched. The chain's CDR3 is CASSLLGQNNSPLHF. In DNA form, the CDR3 reads TGTGCCAGCAGCCTGCTGGGACAGAATAATTCACCCCTCCACTTT.